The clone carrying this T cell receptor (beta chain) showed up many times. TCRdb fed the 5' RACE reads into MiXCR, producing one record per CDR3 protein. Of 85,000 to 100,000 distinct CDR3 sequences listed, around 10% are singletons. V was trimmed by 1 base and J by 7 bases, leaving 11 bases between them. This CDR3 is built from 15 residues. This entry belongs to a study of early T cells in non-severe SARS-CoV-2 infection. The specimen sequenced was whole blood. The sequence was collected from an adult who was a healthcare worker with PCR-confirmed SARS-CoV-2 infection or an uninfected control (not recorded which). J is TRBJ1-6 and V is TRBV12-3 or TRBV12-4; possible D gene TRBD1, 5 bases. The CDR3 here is CASSLVQGNNSPLHF. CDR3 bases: TGTGCCAGCAGTTTAGTGCAGGGAAACAATTCACCCCTCCACTTT.